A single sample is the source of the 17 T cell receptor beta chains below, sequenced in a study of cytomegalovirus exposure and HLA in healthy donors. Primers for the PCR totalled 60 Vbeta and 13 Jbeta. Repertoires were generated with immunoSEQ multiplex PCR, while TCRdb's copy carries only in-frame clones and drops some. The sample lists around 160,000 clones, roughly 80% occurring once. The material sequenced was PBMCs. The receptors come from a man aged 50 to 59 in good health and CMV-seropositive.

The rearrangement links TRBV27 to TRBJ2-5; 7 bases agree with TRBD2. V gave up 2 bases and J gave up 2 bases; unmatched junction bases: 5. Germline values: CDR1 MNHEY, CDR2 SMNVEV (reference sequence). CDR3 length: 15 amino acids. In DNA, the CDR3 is TGTGCCAGCAGTTTAGGAGCGGGGCCTCAAGAGACCCAGTACTTC. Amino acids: CASSLGAGPQETQYF.

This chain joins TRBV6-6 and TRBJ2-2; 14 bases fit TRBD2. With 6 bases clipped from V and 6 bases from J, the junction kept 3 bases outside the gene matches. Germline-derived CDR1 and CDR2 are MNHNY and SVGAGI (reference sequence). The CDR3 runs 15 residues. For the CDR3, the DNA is TGTGCCAGCAGGGGGACTAGCGGGGGAGCCGGGGAGCTGTTTTTT. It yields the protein CASRGTSGGAGELFF.

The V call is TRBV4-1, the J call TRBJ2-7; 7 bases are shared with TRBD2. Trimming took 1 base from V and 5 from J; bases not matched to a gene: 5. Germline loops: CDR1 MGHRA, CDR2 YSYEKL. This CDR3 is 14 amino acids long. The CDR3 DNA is TGCGCCAGCAGCCAAGCCTGGGGGGGGGACGAGCAGTACTTC. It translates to CASSQAWGGDEQYF.

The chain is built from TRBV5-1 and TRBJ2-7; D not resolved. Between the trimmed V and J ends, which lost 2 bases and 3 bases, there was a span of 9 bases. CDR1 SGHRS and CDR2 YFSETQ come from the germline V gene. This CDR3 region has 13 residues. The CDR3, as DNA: TGCGCCAGCAGCTTCGACTCCTTCTACGAGCAGTACTTC. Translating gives CASSFDSFYEQYF.

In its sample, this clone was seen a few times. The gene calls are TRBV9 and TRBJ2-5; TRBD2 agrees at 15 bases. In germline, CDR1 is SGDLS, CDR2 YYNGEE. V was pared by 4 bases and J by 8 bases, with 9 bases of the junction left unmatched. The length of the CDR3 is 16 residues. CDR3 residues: CASSHRMGLAGGTQYF. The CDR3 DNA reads TGTGCCAGCAGCCATAGGATGGGACTAGCGGGGGGTACCCAGTACTTC.

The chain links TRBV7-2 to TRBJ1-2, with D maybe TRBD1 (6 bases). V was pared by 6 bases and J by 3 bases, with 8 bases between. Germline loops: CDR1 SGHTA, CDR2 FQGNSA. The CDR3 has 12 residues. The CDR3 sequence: CASRRQDYGYTF. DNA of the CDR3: TGTGCCAGCAGACGACAGGACTATGGCTACACCTTC. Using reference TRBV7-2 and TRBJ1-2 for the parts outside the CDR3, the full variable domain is GAGVSQSPSNKVTEKGKDVELRCDPISGHTALYWYRQSLGQGLEFLIYFQGNSAPDKSGLPSDRFSAERTGGSVSTLTIQRTQQEDSAVYLCASRRQDYGYTFGSGTRLTVV.

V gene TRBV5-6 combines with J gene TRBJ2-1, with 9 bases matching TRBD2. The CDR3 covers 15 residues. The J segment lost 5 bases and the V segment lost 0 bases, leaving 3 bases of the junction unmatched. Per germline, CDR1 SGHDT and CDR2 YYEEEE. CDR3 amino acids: CASSLAPSGDNEQFF. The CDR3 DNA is TGTGCCAGCAGCTTGGCACCTAGCGGGGACAATGAGCAGTTCTTC.

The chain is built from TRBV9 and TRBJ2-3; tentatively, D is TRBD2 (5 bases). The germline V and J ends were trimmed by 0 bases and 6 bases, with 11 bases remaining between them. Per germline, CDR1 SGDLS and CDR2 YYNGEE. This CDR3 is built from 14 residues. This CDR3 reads CASSVGRAADTQYF. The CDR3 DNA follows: TGTGCCAGCAGCGTAGGAAGAGCGGCGGATACGCAGTATTTT.

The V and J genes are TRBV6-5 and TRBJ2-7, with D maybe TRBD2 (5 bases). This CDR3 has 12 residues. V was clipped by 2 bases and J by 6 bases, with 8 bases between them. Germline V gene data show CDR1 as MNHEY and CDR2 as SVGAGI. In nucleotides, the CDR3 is TGTGCCAGCAGTTACAGGGCGGGCGAGCAGTACTTC. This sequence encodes CASSYRAGEQYF.

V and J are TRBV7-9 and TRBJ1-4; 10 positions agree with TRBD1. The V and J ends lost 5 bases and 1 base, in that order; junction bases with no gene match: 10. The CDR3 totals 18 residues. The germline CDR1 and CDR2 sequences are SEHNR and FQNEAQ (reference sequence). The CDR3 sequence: CASSRGQGVDVTNEKLFF. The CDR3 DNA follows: TGTGCCAGCAGCCGAGGACAGGGGGTGGATGTAACTAATGAAAAACTGTTTTTT. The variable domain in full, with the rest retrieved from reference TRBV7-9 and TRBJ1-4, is DTGVSQNPRHKITKRGQNVTFRCDPISEHNRLYWYRQTLGQGPEFLTYFQNEAQLEKSRLLSDRFSAERPKGSFSTLEIQRTEQGDSAMYLCASSRGQGVDVTNEKLFFGSGTQLSVL.

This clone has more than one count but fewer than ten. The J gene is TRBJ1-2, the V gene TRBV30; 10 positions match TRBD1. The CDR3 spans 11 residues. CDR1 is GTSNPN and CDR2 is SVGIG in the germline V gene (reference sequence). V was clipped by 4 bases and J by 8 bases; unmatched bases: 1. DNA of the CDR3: TGTGCCTGGACGACAGGGGGCGGCTACACCTTC. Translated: CAWTTGGGYTF.

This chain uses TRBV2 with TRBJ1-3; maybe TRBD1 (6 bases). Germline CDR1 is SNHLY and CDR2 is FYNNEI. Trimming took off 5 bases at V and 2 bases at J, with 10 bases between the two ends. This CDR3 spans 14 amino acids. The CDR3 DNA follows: TGTGCCAGCAGTCAAGGGGGGGCTGGAAACACCATATATTTT. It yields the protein CASSQGGAGNTIYF.

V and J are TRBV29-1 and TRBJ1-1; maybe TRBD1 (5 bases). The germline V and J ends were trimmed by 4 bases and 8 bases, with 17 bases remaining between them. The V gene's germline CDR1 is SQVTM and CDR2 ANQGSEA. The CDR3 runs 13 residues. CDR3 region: CSVVWGAAAEAFF. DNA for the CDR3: TGCAGCGTTGTGTGGGGCGCGGCGGCCGAAGCTTTCTTT.

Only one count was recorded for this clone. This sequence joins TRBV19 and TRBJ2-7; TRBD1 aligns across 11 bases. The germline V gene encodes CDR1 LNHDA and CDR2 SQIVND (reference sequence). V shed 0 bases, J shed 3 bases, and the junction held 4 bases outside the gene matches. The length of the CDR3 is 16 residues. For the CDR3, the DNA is TGTGCCAGTAGTATAGAGCTCGGGACAGGGGGCTACGAGCAGTACTTC. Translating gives CASSIELGTGGYEQYF.

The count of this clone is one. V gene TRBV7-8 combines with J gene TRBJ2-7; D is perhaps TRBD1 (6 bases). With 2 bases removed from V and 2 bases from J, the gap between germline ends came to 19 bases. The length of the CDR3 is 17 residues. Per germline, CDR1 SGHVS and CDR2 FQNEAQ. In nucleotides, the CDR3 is TGTGCCAGCAGCTTATCTATATGGGGGCTCTATGCCTACGAGCAGTACTTC. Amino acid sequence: CASSLSIWGLYAYEQYF.

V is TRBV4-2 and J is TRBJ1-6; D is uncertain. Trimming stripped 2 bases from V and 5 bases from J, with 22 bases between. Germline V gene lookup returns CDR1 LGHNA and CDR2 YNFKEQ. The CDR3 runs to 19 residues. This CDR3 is CASSQLSGTGEFDNSPLHF. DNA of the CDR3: TGTGCCAGCAGCCAATTGTCCGGAACCGGGGAGTTCGATAATTCACCCCTCCACTTT.

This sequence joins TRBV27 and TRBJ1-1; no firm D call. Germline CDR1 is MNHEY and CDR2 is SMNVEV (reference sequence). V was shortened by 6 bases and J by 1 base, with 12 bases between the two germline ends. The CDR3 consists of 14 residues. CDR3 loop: CASSSSGRNTEAFF. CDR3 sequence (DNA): TGTGCCAGCAGCTCGTCTGGCCGGAACACTGAAGCTTTCTTT.